This T cell receptor beta chain stems from a study of control samples from healthy donors and cancer patients. Germline CDR1 and CDR2: LNHNV and YYDKDF (reference sequence). Deletions cut 7 bases from V and 5 bases from J, with 15 bases between. The CDR3 totals 14 residues. Profiled with immunoSEQ multiplex PCR; TCRdb holds only in-frame clones, not every one. Seen here are about 150,000 clones, over 85% observed once, and the top ten hold 5% to 7%. The chain is built from TRBV15 and TRBJ1-5; no clear D gene. The source is a man aged 18 to 30 in good health. Sequencing was performed on blood. CDR3 in amino acids: CATNKGSDYQPQHF. Written as DNA, the CDR3 is TGTGCCACCAACAAGGGAAGTGATTATCAGCCCCAGCATTTT.